This TCR beta chain was sequenced in a study of shared clonotypes between healthy human individuals. The study's findings and limits: Donor clonotype sharing was expected to depend on sequencing depth. Around 4.7% of naive CD4 clonotypes were shared across a handful of donors. What naive subsets generally showed was a larger estimated richness than memory subsets showed.

The V gene's germline CDR1 is KGHSH and CDR2 LQKENI. The CDR3 runs 15 residues. Trimming stripped 3 bases from V and 4 bases from J, with 15 bases between. Replicate PCRs from sorted subsets contained roughly 200 ng DNA, which is tens of thousands of T cell genomes. Generated by immunoSEQ multiplex PCR, the TCRdb table keeps only in-frame clones and is missing some. Here the sample spans over 2 million clones, 85% to 95% being singletons. About this clone itself: Its antigen is not known.

This TCR came from a man between 18 and 29 years old in good health. The sample taken for sequencing was naive CD4+ T cells sorted from blood. The subset: CD45RA+ positively selected. The chain is built from TRBV18 and TRBJ2-5, with D maybe TRBD1 (6 bases). CDR3 sequence: CASSPIQGTRETQYF. CDR3 nucleotides: TGTGCCAGCTCACCTATTCAGGGGACACGAGAGACCCAGTACTTC.